Each of the 7 T cell receptor beta chains below was sequenced from the same sample in a study of blood T cell repertoires in COVID-19. TCRdb keeps only in-frame clones here, not all; method: immunoSEQ multiplex PCR. Seen here are just over 250,000 clones, around 80% observed once, and the top ten hold under 4.5%. What was sequenced was PBMCs or T cells enriched from blood (not recorded which). The receptors shown here come from a man aged 30 to 39 with acute COVID-19.

The chain joins TRBV7-9 to TRBJ2-1, with 8 positions matching TRBD2. V gave up 1 base and J gave up 4 bases; unmatched junction bases: 9. CDR1 SEHNR and CDR2 FQNEAQ come from the germline V gene (reference sequence). CDR3 length: 17 residues. The CDR3 region has the DNA TGTGCCAGCAGCTTAGGAGGGCGGGGGGCGGTGTACAATGAGCAGTTCTTC. Translating gives CASSLGGRGAVYNEQFF.

This chain joins TRBV6-5 and TRBJ1-3; 10 bases agree with TRBD1. Per germline, CDR1 MNHEY and CDR2 SVGAGI. The CDR3 runs 15 residues. J was trimmed by 1 base and V by 5 bases; bases with no gene match: 2. For the CDR3, the DNA is TGTGCCAGCAGTCGACAGGGGGCTTCTGGAAACACCATATATTTT. Amino acid sequence: CASSRQGASGNTIYF.

The V and J genes are TRBV11-3 and TRBJ2-6; 8 bases line up with TRBD1. The CDR3 loop spans 17 amino acids. The V and J ends lost 4 bases and 2 bases, in that order; junction bases with no gene match: 7. Germline V gives CDR1 SGHNT, CDR2 YENEEA. Written as DNA, the CDR3 is TGTGCCAGCAGCTCCAACTCACAGGGGGCTGGGGCCAACGTCCTGACTTTC. It is translated as CASSSNSQGAGANVLTF.

This clone was observed a handful of times. This chain links TRBV15 with TRBJ2-3; no definite D call. The CDR3 extends over 16 amino acids. Trimming removed 3 bases from V and 1 base from J, with 14 bases in between. CDR1 is LNHNV and CDR2 is YYDKDF in the germline V gene (reference sequence). CDR3 residues: CATSRSAAIRTDTQYF. CDR3 DNA sequence: TGTGCCACCAGCAGGAGCGCCGCCATTCGCACAGATACGCAGTATTTT. The entire variable domain, with the rest obtained from reference TRBV15 and TRBJ2-3, is as follows: DAMVIQNPRYQVTQFGKPVTLSCSQTLNHNVMYWYQQKSSQAPKLLFHYYDKDFNNEADTPDNFQSRRPNTSFCFLDIRSPGLGDTAMYLCATSRSAAIRTDTQYFGPGTRLTVL.

CDR3 protein: CASSLQFDEQYV. CDR3 nucleotides: TGTGCCAGCAGCTTACAGTTTGACGAGCAGTACGTC. The chain uses TRBV11-2 and TRBJ2-7; D not certain. Trimming stripped 2 bases from V and 5 bases from J, with 7 bases between. The CDR3 length is 12 residues. CDR1 is SGHAT and CDR2 is FQNNGV in the germline V gene.

The V call is TRBV5-6, the J call TRBJ2-2; the D gene is possibly TRBD2 (6 bases). V was clipped by 2 bases and J by 1 base, with 9 bases between them. The CDR3 is 15 amino acids. CDR1 and CDR2 (germline): SGHDT, YYEEEE. Here the CDR3 reads CASSLSGVNTGELFF. CDR3 sequence (DNA): TGTGCCAGCAGCTTATCGGGAGTGAACACCGGGGAGCTGTTTTTT.

The V and J genes are TRBV9 and TRBJ1-3; D is ambiguous. The CDR3 totals 14 residues. Germline lookup yields CDR1 SGDLS and CDR2 YYNGEE. Trimming removed 0 bases from V and 0 bases from J, with 4 bases in between. The chain's CDR3 is CASSVGPSGNTIYF. In nucleotides, the CDR3 is TGTGCCAGCAGCGTAGGGCCCTCTGGAAACACCATATATTTT.